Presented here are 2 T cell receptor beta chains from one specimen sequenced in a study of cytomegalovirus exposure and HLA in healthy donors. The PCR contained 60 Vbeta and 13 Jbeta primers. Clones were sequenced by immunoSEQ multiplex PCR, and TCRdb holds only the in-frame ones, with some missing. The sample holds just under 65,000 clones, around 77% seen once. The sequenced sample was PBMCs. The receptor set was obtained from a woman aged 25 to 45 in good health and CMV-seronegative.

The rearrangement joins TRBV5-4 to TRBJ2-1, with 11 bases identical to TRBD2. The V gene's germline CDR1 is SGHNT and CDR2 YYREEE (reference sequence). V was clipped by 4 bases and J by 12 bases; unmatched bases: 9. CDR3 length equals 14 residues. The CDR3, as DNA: TGTGCCAGCAGCGGAGGACTAGCGGGTACTCGGCAGTTCTTC. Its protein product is CASSGGLAGTRQFF.

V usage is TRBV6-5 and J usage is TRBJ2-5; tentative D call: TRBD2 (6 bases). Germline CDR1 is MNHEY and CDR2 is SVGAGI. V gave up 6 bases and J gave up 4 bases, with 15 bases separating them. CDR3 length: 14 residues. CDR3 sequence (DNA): TGTGCCAGCAGCCGGGACTCAACAGGAGAGACCCAGTACTTC. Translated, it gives CASSRDSTGETQYF.